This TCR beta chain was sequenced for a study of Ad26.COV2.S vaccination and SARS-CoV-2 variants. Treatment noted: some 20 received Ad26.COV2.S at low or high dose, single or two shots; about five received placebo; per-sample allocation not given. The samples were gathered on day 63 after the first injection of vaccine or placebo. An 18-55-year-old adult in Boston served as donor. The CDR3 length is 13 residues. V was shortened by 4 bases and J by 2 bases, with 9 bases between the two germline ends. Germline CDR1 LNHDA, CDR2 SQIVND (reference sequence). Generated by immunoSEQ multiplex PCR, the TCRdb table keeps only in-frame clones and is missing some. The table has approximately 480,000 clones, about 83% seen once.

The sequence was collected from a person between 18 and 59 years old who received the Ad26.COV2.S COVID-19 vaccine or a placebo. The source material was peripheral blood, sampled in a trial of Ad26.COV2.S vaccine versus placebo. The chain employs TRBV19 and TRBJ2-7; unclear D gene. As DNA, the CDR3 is TGTGCCAGTAGTAGCGAGCTGCCCTACGAGCAGTACTTC. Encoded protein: CASSSELPYEQYF. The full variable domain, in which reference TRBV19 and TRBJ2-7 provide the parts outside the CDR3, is DGGITQSPKYLFRKEGQNVTLSCEQNLNHDAMYWYRQDPGQGLRLIYYSQIVNDFQKGDIAEGYSVSREKKESFPLTVTSAQKNPTAFYLCASSSELPYEQYFGPGTRLTVT.